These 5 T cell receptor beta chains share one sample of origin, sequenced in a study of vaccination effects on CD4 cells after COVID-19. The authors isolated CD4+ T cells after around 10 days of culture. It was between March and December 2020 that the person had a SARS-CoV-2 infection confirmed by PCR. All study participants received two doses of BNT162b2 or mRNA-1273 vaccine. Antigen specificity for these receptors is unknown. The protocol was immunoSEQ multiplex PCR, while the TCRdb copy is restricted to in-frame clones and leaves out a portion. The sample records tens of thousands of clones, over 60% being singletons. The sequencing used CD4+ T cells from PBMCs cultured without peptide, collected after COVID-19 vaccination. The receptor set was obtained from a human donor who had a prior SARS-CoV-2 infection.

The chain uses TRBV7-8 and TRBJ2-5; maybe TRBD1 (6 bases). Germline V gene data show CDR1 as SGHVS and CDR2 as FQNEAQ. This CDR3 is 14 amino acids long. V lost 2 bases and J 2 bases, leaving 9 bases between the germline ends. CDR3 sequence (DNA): TGTGCCAGCAGCTTATTGGACAGACAAGAGACCCAGTACTTC. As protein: CASSLLDRQETQYF.

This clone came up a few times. CDR3 amino acids: CASRLGGRVEAFF. The CDR3 region has the DNA TGTGCCAGCAGATTGGGGGGCAGGGTTGAAGCTTTCTTT. The chain employs TRBV12-3 or TRBV12-4 and TRBJ1-1; TRBD1 is a possible D gene (6 bases). The germline V and J ends were trimmed by 6 bases and 7 bases, with 15 bases remaining between them. This CDR3 has 13 residues.

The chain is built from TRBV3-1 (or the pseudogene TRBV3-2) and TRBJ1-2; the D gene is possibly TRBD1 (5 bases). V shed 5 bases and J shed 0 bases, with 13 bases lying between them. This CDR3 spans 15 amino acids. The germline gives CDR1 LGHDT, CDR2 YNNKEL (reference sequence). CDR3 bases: TGTGCCAGCAGCGTTACCGGGGCCGCTAACTATGGCTACACCTTC. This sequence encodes CASSVTGAANYGYTF.

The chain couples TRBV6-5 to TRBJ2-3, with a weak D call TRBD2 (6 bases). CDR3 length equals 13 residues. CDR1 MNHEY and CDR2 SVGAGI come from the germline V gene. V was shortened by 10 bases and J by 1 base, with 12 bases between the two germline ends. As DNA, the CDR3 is TGTGCCATCCGAGGCGGGGGCACAGATACGCAGTATTTT. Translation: CAIRGGGTDTQYF.

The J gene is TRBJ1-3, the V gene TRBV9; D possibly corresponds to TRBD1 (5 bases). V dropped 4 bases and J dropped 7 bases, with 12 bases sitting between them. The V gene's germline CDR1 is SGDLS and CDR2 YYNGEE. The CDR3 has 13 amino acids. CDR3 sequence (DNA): TGTGCCAGCAGCCCAGGGACTTGGAACACCATATATTTT. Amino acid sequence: CASSPGTWNTIYF. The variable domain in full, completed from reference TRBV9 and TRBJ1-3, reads DSGVTQTPKHLITATGQRVTLRCSPRSGDLSVYWYQQSLDQGLQFLIQYYNGEERAKGNILERFSAQQFPDLHSELNLSSLELGDSALYFCASSPGTWNTIYFGEGSWLTVV.